This entry lists 6 T cell receptor beta chains sequenced from one sample in a study of OX40 agonist ivuxolimab in advanced cancers. Using immunoSEQ multiplex PCR, the repertoire was profiled, and TCRdb retains in-frame clones only, with some absent. This sample yields fewer than 200,000 clones, of which around 94% are seen a single time; approximately 0.32% belongs to the top ten. The source was CD4+ or CD8+ T cells sorted from blood, collected in a trial of the OX40 agonist ivuxolimab. These receptors were taken from an adult with an advanced solid tumor such as melanoma, head and neck, liver or kidney cancer.

The chain recombines TRBV29-1 with TRBJ1-2; TRBD1 matches 10 bases. In germline, CDR1 is SQVTM, CDR2 ANQGSEA. The CDR3 contains 15 residues. The V segment lost 6 bases and the J segment 4 bases; nucleotides outside the gene matches: 11. The CDR3 sequence: CSVQIPGQGIYGYTF. The CDR3 DNA reads as TGCAGCGTGCAGATCCCGGGACAGGGGATCTATGGCTACACCTTC.

Comments on this clone: Other DNA variants within this sample encode the same CDR3. The chain recombines TRBV28 with TRBJ1-2; no firm D call. Trimming left V 2 bases short and J 2 bases short, with 6 bases between. Germline CDR1 is MDHEN and CDR2 is SYDVKM. CDR3 size: 13 residues. The CDR3 here is CASSLGRNYGYTF. The CDR3 DNA is TGTGCCAGCAGTTTAGGAAGAAACTATGGCTACACCTTC.

The rearrangement joins TRBV25-1 to TRBJ2-7; no firm D call. V was clipped by 5 bases and J by 6 bases, with 14 bases between them. The germline V gene has CDR1 MGHDK and CDR2 SYGVNS. This CDR3 comprises 13 residues. The CDR3, as DNA: TGTGCCAGCAGTAGGCAGGCACCTCGCGAGCAGTACTTC. This gives the protein CASSRQAPREQYF.

CDR3 in DNA: TGTGCCAGCAGCACCGGGACTAGCGGGACGGAGACCCAGTACTTC. This translates into CASSTGTSGTETQYF. This chain uses TRBV9 with TRBJ2-5; 13 nucleotides align to TRBD2. The CDR3 contains 15 residues. Germline V gene data show CDR1 as SGDLS and CDR2 as YYNGEE. Trimming removed 4 bases from V and 5 bases from J; junction bases left unmatched: 5.

The chain employs TRBV15 and TRBJ1-1; TRBD1 might be the D (5 bases). Trimming removed 1 base at V and 3 bases at J, with 9 bases between. Germline assignment: CDR1 LNHNV and CDR2 YYDKDF (reference sequence). This CDR3 is 14 amino acids long. The CDR3 coding sequence is TGTGCCACCAGCAGAGGTGAAGGGGACACTGAAGCTTTCTTT. It yields the protein CATSRGEGDTEAFF.

This chain connects TRBV6-5 to TRBJ1-2; a possible D gene is TRBD1 (5 bases). Germline CDR1 reads MNHEY; CDR2 reads SVGAGI. CDR3 length: 12 amino acids. Trimming cost V 5 bases and J 6 bases, with 10 bases left between them. The CDR3 loop reads CASSPQGNGYTF. In DNA, the CDR3 is TGTGCCAGCAGTCCCCAGGGTAATGGCTACACCTTC.